Listed here is a single T cell receptor beta chain. This specimen belongs to a study of identical twins. Each CDR3 protein gets one entry after TCRdb re-called the 5' RACE reads with MiXCR. The table includes about 500,000 distinct CDR3 sequences, more than 13% detected once. Germline lookup yields CDR1 MDHEN and CDR2 SYDVKM. V dropped 3 bases and J dropped 3; count of bases not matched to a gene: 1. The CDR3 is 14 amino acids. These sequences were also reported in another study, on yellow fever vaccine responses in identical twins.

The sequenced sample consisted of CD4+ T cells sorted from blood. The receptor comes from a woman aged 18-29 years in good health. The chain links TRBV28 to TRBJ1-3; TRBD1 aligns across 8 bases. The CDR3 nucleotides are TGTGCCAGCAGTTTCGACAGGGGTGGAAACACCATATATTTT. This encodes CASSFDRGGNTIYF.